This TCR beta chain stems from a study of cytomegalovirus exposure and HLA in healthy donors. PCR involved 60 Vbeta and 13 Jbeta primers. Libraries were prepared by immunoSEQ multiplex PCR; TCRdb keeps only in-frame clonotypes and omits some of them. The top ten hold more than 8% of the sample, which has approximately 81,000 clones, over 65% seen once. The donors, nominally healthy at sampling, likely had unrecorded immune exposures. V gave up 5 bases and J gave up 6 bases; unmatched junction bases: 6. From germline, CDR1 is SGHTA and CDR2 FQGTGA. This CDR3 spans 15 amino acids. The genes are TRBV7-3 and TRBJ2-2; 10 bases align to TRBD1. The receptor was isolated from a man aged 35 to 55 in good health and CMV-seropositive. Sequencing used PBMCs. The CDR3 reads CASSPQGTGAGELFF. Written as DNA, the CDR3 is TGTGCCAGCAGCCCCCAAGGGACAGGGGCCGGGGAGCTGTTTTTT. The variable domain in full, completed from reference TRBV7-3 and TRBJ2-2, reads GAGVSQTPSNKVTEKGKYVELRCDPISGHTALYWYRQSLGQGPEFLIYFQGTGAADDSGLPNDRFFAVRPEGSVSTLKIQRTERGDSAVYLCASSPQGTGAGELFFGEGSRLTVL.